The 26 T cell receptor beta chains presented below share a single source sample, sequenced in a study of T cell changes during pregnancy in multiple sclerosis. Only in-frame clones appear in the TCRdb table, and some are missing; sequencing was by immunoSEQ multiplex PCR. The repertoire holds about 33,000 clones, with about 90% as singletons. This sample comprised CD4+ T cells from peripheral blood mononuclear cells, obtained in the third trimester of pregnancy. The source of these receptors is a female donor in good health, enrolled as a control in a pregnancy study.

This clone was counted once. The V gene is TRBV6-5, the J gene TRBJ1-2; TRBD1 is a possible D gene (6 bases). This CDR3 contains 14 residues. V gave up 6 bases and J gave up 2 bases, with 13 bases separating them. Per the germline V gene, CDR1 is MNHEY and CDR2 is SVGAGI. The CDR3 protein is CASRRGQGNYGYTF. The CDR3 nucleotides are TGTGCCAGCAGGAGGGGTCAGGGGAACTATGGCTACACCTTC.

The V call is TRBV5-6, the J call TRBJ2-7, with 7 positions matching TRBD2. Germline CDR1 reads SGHDT; CDR2 reads YYEEEE. The CDR3 loop spans 15 amino acids. Germline trimming cut 7 bases from V and 7 bases from J; bases unmatched to any gene: 17. The CDR3 spells CASLRGGSGGREQYF. CDR3 nucleotide sequence: TGTGCCAGCTTGCGGGGAGGGTCAGGAGGTAGGGAGCAGTACTTC.

The rearrangement uses TRBV14 and TRBJ2-7, with TRBD1 as a possible D gene (6 bases). Per the germline V gene, CDR1 is SGHDN and CDR2 is FVKESK. The CDR3 contains 13 residues. Deletions cut 7 bases from V and 5 bases from J, with 15 bases between. Written as DNA, the CDR3 is TGTGCCAGCAAAAAAGGGGGAGCTGACGAGCAGTACTTC. Protein: CASKKGGADEQYF.

The V call is TRBV5-8, the J call TRBJ2-1; 9 bases match TRBD1. The V gene end was trimmed by 2 bases and the J gene end by 0 bases; junction bases not matched to a gene: 3. The CDR3 spans 16 residues. Germline CDR1 SGHTS, CDR2 YDEGEE. CDR3 bases: TGTGCCAGCAGCTTTACAGGGGGCCTCTCCTACAATGAGCAGTTCTTC. Translated: CASSFTGGLSYNEQFF. Complete variable domain (other parts from reference TRBV5-8 and TRBJ2-1): EAGVTQSPTHLIKTRGQQATLRCSPISGHTSVYWYQQALGLGLQFLLWYDEGEERNRGNFPPRFSGRQFPNYSSELNVNALELEDSALYLCASSFTGGLSYNEQFFGPGTRLTVL.

A single count supports this clone. The V call is TRBV2, the J call TRBJ2-7, with 9 bases aligning to TRBD1. Germline V gene data show CDR1 as SNHLY and CDR2 as FYNNEI. The CDR3 sequence is 15 residues long. The J segment lost 5 bases and the V segment lost 6 bases, leaving 11 bases of the junction unmatched. This CDR3 is CASRGMGQGRDEQYF. DNA of the CDR3: TGTGCCAGCAGGGGGATGGGACAGGGAAGAGACGAGCAGTACTTC.

The rearrangement uses TRBV18 and TRBJ1-2; D gene unclear. Trimming shortened V by 2 bases and J by 4 bases, and 8 bases separated the two germline ends. Per the germline V gene, CDR1 is KGHSH and CDR2 is LQKENI. The length of the CDR3 is 13 residues. CDR3 DNA sequence: TGTGCCAGCTCACCAGCGGAGCGCTATGGCTACACCTTC. Protein sequence: CASSPAERYGYTF.

CDR3 DNA sequence: TGTGCTAGTGGCAGGGTCCACACTGAAGCTTTCTTT. Its protein is CASGRVHTEAFF. V is TRBV12-5 and J is TRBJ1-1; D possibly corresponds to TRBD1 (5 bases). Germline CDR1 LGHNT, CDR2 FRNRAP. V lost 6 bases and J 3 bases, leaving 8 bases between the germline ends. This CDR3 contains 12 residues. The full variable domain, with the rest looked up from reference TRBV12-5 and TRBJ1-1, is DARVTQTPRHKVTEMGQEVTMRCQPILGHNTVFWYRQTMMQGLELLAYFRNRAPLDDSGMPKDRFSAEMPDATLATLKIQPSEPRDSAVYFCASGRVHTEAFFGQGTRLTVV.

The CDR3 is CASSLSVGGLSTQYF. The CDR3 DNA sequence: TGTGCCAGCAGCTTATCTGTAGGGGGATTGAGTACGCAGTATTTT. The rearrangement joins TRBV7-2 to TRBJ2-3; D possibly corresponds to TRBD1 (6 bases). The germline V gene has CDR1 SGHTA and CDR2 FQGNSA. This CDR3 contains 15 residues. The germline V and J ends were trimmed by 2 bases and 8 bases, with 17 bases remaining between them.

The chain recombines TRBV4-2 with TRBJ1-3, with 8 bases fitting TRBD1. Trimming removed 2 bases from V and 4 bases from J; junction bases left unmatched: 7. The V gene's germline CDR1 is LGHNA and CDR2 YNFKEQ. This CDR3 comprises 16 residues. The CDR3 bases are TGTGCCAGCAGCCAACCGGACAGGGCAGGGGGAAACACCATATATTTT. Its translation is CASSQPDRAGGNTIYF.

V gene TRBV10-2 combines with J gene TRBJ2-5; perhaps TRBD1 as D (5 bases). V was trimmed by 7 bases and J by 5 bases, leaving 17 bases between them. Germline CDR1 is WSHSY and CDR2 is SAAADI. The CDR3 is 14 amino acids. The chain's CDR3 is CASTESGSGETQYF. The DNA for the CDR3 is TGCGCCAGCACCGAGTCGGGCTCAGGGGAGACCCAGTACTTC.

The chain links TRBV18 to TRBJ1-3; maybe TRBD1 (6 bases). The V end lost 2 bases, the J end lost 0 bases, and 11 bases lay between the germline ends. The CDR3 length is 16 residues. The germline V gene encodes CDR1 KGHSH and CDR2 LQKENI. The CDR3 nucleotides are TGTGCCAGCTCACCATCGGACAGACGCTCTGGAAACACCATATATTTT. It encodes CASSPSDRRSGNTIYF. Together with reference TRBV18 and TRBJ1-3, the CDR3 gives the full variable domain: NAGVMQNPRHLVRRRGQEARLRCSPMKGHSHVYWYRQLPEEGLKFMVYLQKENIIDESGMPKERFSAEFPKEGPSILRIQQVVRGDSAAYFCASSPSDRRSGNTIYFGEGSWLTVV.

The gene calls are TRBV7-9 and TRBJ1-4; D is unclear. Trimming stripped 3 bases from V and 1 base from J, with 6 bases between. The CDR3 loop spans 14 amino acids. The germline CDR1 and CDR2 sequences are SEHNR and FQNEAQ (reference sequence). CDR3 nucleotide sequence: TGTGCCAGCAGCTTCGGGGAAACTAATGAAAAACTGTTTTTT. This gives the protein CASSFGETNEKLFF. The whole variable domain, remainder taken from reference TRBV7-9 and TRBJ1-4, is DTGVSQNPRHKITKRGQNVTFRCDPISEHNRLYWYRQTLGQGPEFLTYFQNEAQLEKSRLLSDRFSAERPKGSFSTLEIQRTEQGDSAMYLCASSFGETNEKLFFGSGTQLSVL.

DNA of the CDR3: TGTGCCAGCAGCTTATCGAGGGGGGGCCTGGCGGAGACCCAGTACTTC. Translated, it gives CASSLSRGGLAETQYF. The chain joins TRBV11-2 to TRBJ2-5; D is possibly TRBD2 (7 bases). The CDR3 runs 16 residues. V was clipped by 2 bases and J by 5 bases, with 18 bases between them. Germline values: CDR1 SGHAT, CDR2 FQNNGV. The full variable domain, its missing parts supplied by reference TRBV11-2 and TRBJ2-5, is EAGVAQSPRYKIIEKRQSVAFWCNPISGHATLYWYQQILGQGPKLLIQFQNNGVVDDSQLPKDRFSAERLKGVDSTLKIQPAKLEDSAVYLCASSLSRGGLAETQYFGPGTRLLVL.

The V and J genes are TRBV29-1 and TRBJ2-2; 10 bases line up with TRBD2. After removal of 7 bases from V and 8 bases from J, the junction contained 7 bases not matched to a gene. This CDR3 contains 13 residues. Per the germline V gene, CDR1 is SQVTM and CDR2 is ANQGSEA. The CDR3 region is CSAEREGSGELFF. CDR3 nucleotides: TGCAGCGCAGAGCGGGAGGGCTCGGGGGAGCTGTTTTTT.

V is TRBV29-1 and J is TRBJ2-3; D may be TRBD2 (5 bases). Trimming left V 5 bases short and J 4 bases short, with 13 bases between. In germline, CDR1 is SQVTM, CDR2 ANQGSEA. This CDR3 has 13 amino acids. CDR3 loop: CSVLAPHSDTQYF. The CDR3 bases are TGCAGCGTTCTAGCCCCTCACTCAGATACGCAGTATTTT.

This clone has a single count. The chain couples TRBV14 to TRBJ2-7, with D uncertain. The ends were cut back, 0 bases at V and 0 bases at J, with 6 bases in the middle. The CDR3 runs to 14 residues. The V gene's germline CDR1 is SGHDN and CDR2 FVKESK. The CDR3 here is CASSQEPGSYEQYF. The DNA of the CDR3 is TGTGCCAGCAGCCAAGAGCCGGGCTCCTACGAGCAGTACTTC. The full variable domain, with the rest looked up from reference TRBV14 and TRBJ2-7, is EAGVTQFPSHSVIEKGQTVTLRCDPISGHDNLYWYRRVMGKEIKFLLHFVKESKQDESGMPNNRFLAERTGGTYSTLKVQPAELEDSGVYFCASSQEPGSYEQYFGPGTRLTVT.

Only one count was recorded for this clone. The chain links TRBV6-5 to TRBJ2-1, with D uncertain. Germline V gives CDR1 MNHEY, CDR2 SVGAGI. This CDR3 has 11 amino acids. Deletions cut 7 bases from V and 10 bases from J, with 11 bases between. In DNA form, the CDR3 reads TGTGCCAGCACCAAACATACAGAGCAGTTCTTC. This encodes CASTKHTEQFF.

V gene TRBV5-1 combines with J gene TRBJ2-2, with D possibly matching TRBD2 (7 bases). Trimming took 4 bases from V and 1 from J, leaving 11 bases between them. CDR3 length: 15 residues. Germline assignment: CDR1 SGHRS and CDR2 YFSETQ. CDR3: CASSRGGGNTGELFF. In DNA form, the CDR3 reads TGCGCCAGCAGCCGAGGGGGGGGGAACACCGGGGAGCTGTTTTTT.

J is TRBJ1-5 and V is TRBV6-5; D remains unclear. The germline gives CDR1 MNHEY, CDR2 SVGAGI. The CDR3 length is 16 residues. Deletions cut 4 bases from V and 0 bases from J, with 13 bases between. This chain's CDR3 is CASSSLRRSSNQPQHF. The CDR3 DNA sequence: TGTGCCAGCAGTTCCCTTCGACGGAGTAGCAATCAGCCCCAGCATTTT.

This clone was counted only a few times. This chain connects TRBV28 to TRBJ1-1, with a tentative D call TRBD1 (6 bases). The germline gives CDR1 MDHEN, CDR2 SYDVKM. Deletions cut 6 bases from V and 3 bases from J, with 14 bases between. The CDR3 consists of 14 residues. CDR3 coding DNA: TGTGCCAGCAGGGTACAACAGGGTCACACTGAAGCTTTCTTT. Translated: CASRVQQGHTEAFF.

The gene calls are TRBV28 and TRBJ2-5; TRBD2 aligns across 8 bases. The V gene end was trimmed by 8 bases and the J gene end by 6 bases; junction bases not matched to a gene: 14. Germline V gene sequence: CDR1 MDHEN, CDR2 SYDVKM. This CDR3 comprises 15 residues. In DNA form, the CDR3 reads TGTGCCAGCCACTCACAGGGCCGGGGGGGAAAGACCCAGTACTTC. Residues: CASHSQGRGGKTQYF.

The V and J genes are TRBV6-6 and TRBJ1-1; D gene uncertain. Germline-derived CDR1 and CDR2 are MNHNY and SVGAGI (reference sequence). The CDR3 loop spans 12 amino acids. With 6 bases removed from V and 6 bases from J, the gap between germline ends came to 11 bases. CDR3 in DNA: TGTGCCAGCAGACTGAGGGAGTCTGAAGCTTTCTTT. This sequence encodes CASRLRESEAFF.

This chain links TRBV7-9 with TRBJ2-1, with TRBD2 as a possible D gene (6 bases). The CDR3 contains 17 residues. V was clipped by 5 bases and J by 4 bases, with 21 bases between them. Germline V gives CDR1 SEHNR, CDR2 FQNEAQ (reference sequence). The CDR3 bases are TGTGCCAGCAGCCTCTCTTTGGCTAGCGAGACTTACAATGAGCAGTTCTTC. Encoded protein: CASSLSLASETYNEQFF.

CDR3 coding DNA: TGTGCCAGCAGACCACAGGGGATTAATGAAAAACTGTTTTTT. It translates to CASRPQGINEKLFF. The J gene is TRBJ1-4, the V gene TRBV11-2; 7 bases map to TRBD1. Trimming removed 6 bases from V and 4 bases from J; junction bases left unmatched: 5. The length of the CDR3 is 14 residues. The germline V gene has CDR1 SGHAT and CDR2 FQNNGV.

The V and J genes are TRBV7-2 and TRBJ1-2; D unclear. Germline CDR1 reads SGHTA; CDR2 reads FQGNSA. V lost 5 bases and J 8 bases, leaving 9 bases between the germline ends. The CDR3 covers 11 residues. CDR3 sequence (DNA): TGTGCCAGCAGCCAACAGACGGGCTACACCTTC. Its translation is CASSQQTGYTF. Together with reference TRBV7-2 and TRBJ1-2, the CDR3 gives the full variable domain: GAGVSQSPSNKVTEKGKDVELRCDPISGHTALYWYRQSLGQGLEFLIYFQGNSAPDKSGLPSDRFSAERTGGSVSTLTIQRTQQEDSAVYLCASSQQTGYTFGSGTRLTVV.

The rearrangement joins TRBV6-1 to TRBJ2-1; D might be TRBD2 (6 bases). The germline CDR1 and CDR2 sequences are MNHNS and SASEGT. The CDR3 is 15 residues long. V dropped 4 bases and J dropped 8 bases, with 18 bases sitting between them. CDR3 nucleotides: TGTGCCAGCAGTGGGACACCCGGAGGGGTCGATGAGCAGTTCTTC. Translation gives CASSGTPGGVDEQFF.